Below, 21 T cell receptor beta chains from the same sample are listed, as sequenced in a study. The sorted Tregs were CD4+CD25+CD127-/low cells. TCRdb itself ran the 5' RACE reads through MiXCR, one entry per CDR3 protein. Of about 32,000 distinct CDR3 sequences in the sample, 25% to 30% were seen once. Sequenced sample: tumor-infiltrating Tregs sorted from the breast tumor. The receptors here all came from a female donor with breast cancer.

The table lists this clonotype with many counts. The chain combines TRBV6-1 with TRBJ1-6; 9 positions agree with TRBD1. Germline V gene data show CDR1 as MNHNS and CDR2 as SASEGT. After removal of 5 bases from V and 7 bases from J, the junction contained 6 bases not matched to a gene. The CDR3 sequence is 15 residues long. CDR3 sequence (DNA): TGTGCCAGCAGTTCCCGGGACAGGGAAAATTCACCCCTCCACTTT. Its protein product is CASSSRDRENSPLHF.

This clonotype has more than one count but fewer than ten. A clone one base away is much larger, so this may be a read error. This chain links TRBV20-1 with TRBJ1-1, with D tentatively TRBD1 (5 bases). The CDR3 has 16 amino acids. Between the trimmed V and J ends, which lost 1 base and 0 bases, there was a span of 15 bases. CDR1 is DFQATT and CDR2 is SNEGSKA in the germline V gene (reference sequence). As DNA, the CDR3 is TGCAGTGCTAGAGCGGGGACGGCTACCCTGAACACTGAAGCTTTCTTT. Protein product: CSARAGTATLNTEAFF.

This clonotype was observed many times. The rearrangement joins TRBV9 to TRBJ1-6; possible D gene TRBD1, 6 bases. The V and J ends lost 1 base and 10 bases respectively, with 12 bases between them. This CDR3 is 14 amino acids long. Germline CDR1 is SGDLS and CDR2 is YYNGEE. The CDR3 region is CASSVRGAESPLHF. The CDR3 DNA reads as TGTGCCAGCAGCGTACGGGGGGCGGAATCACCCCTCCACTTT.

A remark on this clonotype: A much larger clone differs by one base, so this may be a read error. V usage is TRBV20-1 and J usage is TRBJ1-6; no definite D call. The CDR3 has 12 amino acids. CDR1 is DFQATT, CDR2 SNEGSKA, per germline (reference sequence). This chain's CDR3 is CSAREGNSPPHF. The DNA for the CDR3 is TGCAGTGCACGGGAAGGAAATTCACCCCCCCACTTT.

This clonotype appeared a few times. Without the conserved terminal phenylalanine or tryptophan, this CDR3 likely stems from a read error. The chain couples TRBV20-1 to TRBJ2-1; 7 bases align to TRBD1. The length of the CDR3 is 14 residues. The V and J ends lost 5 bases and 7 bases, in that order; junction bases with no gene match: 11. In germline, CDR1 is DFQATT, CDR2 SNEGSKA (reference sequence). In DNA, the CDR3 is TGCAGTGCTGCCCCCCGACAGGGACGGAATGAGCAGTTCATC. This translates into CSAAPRQGRNEQFI.

This clonotype was seen repeatedly, ten times or more. The chain recombines TRBV13 with TRBJ1-1, with 10 bases fitting TRBD1. The junction had 6 bases not matched to a gene; V was cut back by 5 bases and J by 3 bases. This CDR3 comprises 15 residues. Looked up from germline, CDR1 is PRHDT and CDR2 is FYEKMQ (reference sequence). The CDR3 DNA is TGTGCCAGCAGCCCATGGGGACAGGGGTACACTGAAGCTTTCTTT. Residues: CASSPWGQGYTEAFF.

This clonotype was detected only a few times. The rearrangement links TRBV6-2 or TRBV6-3 to TRBJ2-6, with 7 bases aligning to TRBD1. CDR3 length equals 17 residues. Losses at the gene ends were 2 bases for V and 2 bases for J; bases not matched to a gene: 6. Germline CDR1 is MNHEY and CDR2 is SVGEGT. CDR3: CASSYPTGEAGANVLTF. Here the CDR3 DNA reads TGTGCCAGCAGTTACCCAACAGGGGAAGCTGGGGCCAACGTCCTGACTTTC.

The sample holds a few counts of this clonotype. This chain connects TRBV7-9 to TRBJ1-2; no firm D call. The CDR3 has 12 residues. With 5 bases removed from V and 7 bases from J, the gap between germline ends came to 11 bases. Germline V gives CDR1 SEHNR, CDR2 FQNEAQ (reference sequence). CDR3 in DNA: TGTGCCAGCAGCCTAACAGTCAGTGGCTACACCTTC. Its translation is CASSLTVSGYTF.

The table lists this clonotype with many counts. The chain is built from TRBV21-1 and TRBJ2-7; the table's D call TRBD2 went unverified against the DNA. TRBV21-1 is classified as a pseudogene. The CDR3 length is 22 residues. CDR3 nucleotides: TGTGCCAGCAGCAAAGAAGGAGTGGTTGGGCTAGCGGGCGACTATTGCTCCTACGAGCAGTACTTC. Protein sequence: CASSKEGVVGLAGDYCSYEQYF.

This clonotype appeared a few times. This chain links TRBV6-5 with TRBJ2-7; 7 nucleotides line up with TRBD1. CDR1 and CDR2 from the germline V gene are MNHEY and SVGAGI. The CDR3 sequence is 14 residues long. J lost 0 bases, V lost 6 bases, and 5 bases had no gene match. The CDR3 DNA reads as TGTGCCAGCAGCTACAGGGGCACCTCCTACGAGCAGTACTTC. Translation gives CASSYRGTSYEQYF.

This chain connects TRBV24-1 to TRBJ1-5, with D tentatively TRBD1 (5 bases). Germline V gene lookup returns CDR1 KGHDR and CDR2 SFDVKD. The CDR3 covers 13 residues. V lost 5 bases, J lost 4 bases, and 8 bases lay in between. The CDR3 bases are TGTGCCACCAGTGTTCGGGGGAATCAGCCCCAGCATTTT. It is translated as CATSVRGNQPQHF.

This clonotype has a count of ten or more. The chain recombines TRBV6-1 with TRBJ1-1; D call uncertain. Germline V gives CDR1 MNHNS, CDR2 SASEGT. Trimming took off 5 bases at V and 7 bases at J, with 11 bases between the two ends. This CDR3 is 12 amino acids long. CDR3 sequence: CASSPRTHEAFF. CDR3 nucleotides: TGTGCCAGCAGTCCGAGGACCCATGAAGCTTTCTTT.

In the case of this clonotype: This sequence may be a read error, since a much larger clone differs from it by one base. The CDR3 is CASSTENQGPTEAFF. In DNA form, the CDR3 reads TGTGCCAGCAGCACGGAGAACCAGGGTCCCACTGAAGCTTTCTTT. The chain uses TRBV7-9 and TRBJ1-1, with D possibly being TRBD1 (5 bases). Germline loops: CDR1 SEHNR, CDR2 FQNEAQ (reference sequence). Trimming stripped 5 bases from V and 4 bases from J, with 17 bases between. This CDR3 has 15 amino acids.

This clonotype occurred many times. The genes are TRBV20-1 and TRBJ1-2; D is undetermined. The CDR3 contains 12 residues. V was trimmed by 6 bases and J by 2 bases, leaving 10 bases between them. CDR1 and CDR2 (germline): DFQATT, SNEGSKA (reference sequence). The CDR3 sequence is CSAYRPNYGYTF. CDR3 DNA: TGCAGTGCATACCGGCCCAACTATGGCTACACCTTC.

In this sample, this clonotype turned up many times. The genes are TRBV24-1 and TRBJ1-1; D call uncertain. The CDR3 totals 9 residues. Germline V gene sequence: CDR1 KGHDR, CDR2 SFDVKD. V was clipped by 7 bases and J by 8 bases, with 4 bases between them. The CDR3 DNA follows: TGTGCCACCAGGGTGGAAGCTTTCTTT. Translated, it gives CATRVEAFF.

Of note for this clonotype: Possible read error: a much larger clone is one base away. The J gene is TRBJ2-5, the V gene TRBV5-5; no reliable D call. The length of the CDR3 is 13 residues. Looked up from germline, CDR1 is SGHKS and CDR2 is YYEKEE (reference sequence). The CDR3 is CASSLPYHETQYF. The CDR3 region has the DNA TGTGCCAGCAGCTTGCCGTACCATGAGACCCAGTACTTC.

In regard to this clonotype: A read error may explain this, as a much larger clone is one base away. CDR3 in DNA: TGTGCCAGCAGATCCACAGGGAACACTGAAGCTTTCTTT. Translating gives CASRSTGNTEAFF. This chain links TRBV6-5 with TRBJ1-1; tentative D call: TRBD1 (5 bases). Germline values: CDR1 MNHEY, CDR2 SVGAGI. V lost 6 bases and J lost 1, with 9 bases in between. The CDR3 contains 13 residues.

With respect to this clonotype: At one end, the junction sequence differs from germline, possibly due to a read error. The CDR3 DNA reads TGTGCCAGCAGCTTGGGAGATATGCAGTGTTTT. As protein: CASSLGDMQCF. J is TRBJ2-3 and V is TRBV7-6; maybe TRBD2 (5 bases). Germline V gene lookup returns CDR1 SGHVS and CDR2 FNYEAQ. This CDR3 is built from 11 residues.

Only a few counts were recorded for this clonotype. The chain joins TRBV7-2 to TRBJ2-1; TRBD2 matches 14 bases. The CDR3 extends over 16 amino acids. Germline CDR1 and CDR2: SGHTA and FQGNSA. Trimming took 3 bases from V and 9 from J; bases not matched to a gene: 7. Here the CDR3 reads CASSFRLAGGPSEQFF. The CDR3 DNA reads as TGTGCCAGCAGCTTCCGACTAGCGGGAGGGCCAAGTGAGCAGTTCTTC.

This clonotype was recorded at least ten times. The chain uses TRBV7-6 and TRBJ2-5; D might be TRBD1 or TRBD2, each matching 6 bases. This CDR3 spans 14 amino acids. Germline lookup yields CDR1 SGHVS and CDR2 FNYEAQ. Trimming cost V 1 base and J 1 base, with 7 bases left between them. CDR3 residues: CASSLGGAQETQYF. The DNA for the CDR3 is TGTGCCAGCAGCTTAGGGGGGGCCCAAGAGACCCAGTACTTC.

This clonotype appeared many times. This chain joins TRBV29-1 and TRBJ1-2; D perhaps matches TRBD1 (6 bases). V dropped 2 bases and J dropped 8 bases, with 12 bases sitting between them. CDR1 is SQVTM and CDR2 is ANQGSEA in the germline V gene. This CDR3 is 12 amino acids long. The DNA of the CDR3 is TGCAGCGTTGAAACCACAGGGTTGGGCTACACCTTC. Protein product: CSVETTGLGYTF.